The 30 T cell receptor beta chains below come from one sample, sequenced in a study of blood T cell repertoires in COVID-19. TCRdb's table, derived via immunoSEQ multiplex PCR, lists solely in-frame clones and lacks some. The profile shows approximately 120,000 clones, about four fifths of them singletons. Sequenced input: peripheral blood. Receptors were obtained from a man aged 25 to 45 with COVID-19, enrolled during active disease.

The chain joins TRBV5-1 to TRBJ1-3, with D uncertain. Looked up from germline, CDR1 is SGHRS and CDR2 is YFSETQ. There are 16 residues in the CDR3. The V end lost 0 bases, the J end lost 4 bases, and 14 bases lay between the germline ends. CDR3: CASSLAEVQLGNTIYF. CDR3 in DNA: TGCGCCAGCAGCTTGGCCGAGGTGCAGTTAGGAAACACCATATATTTT. Filled out from reference TRBV5-1 and TRBJ1-3, the complete variable domain reads KAGVTQTPRYLIKTRGQQVTLSCSPISGHRSVSWYQQTPGQGLQFLFEYFSETQRNKGNFPGRFSGRQFSNSRSEMNVSTLELGDSALYLCASSLAEVQLGNTIYFGEGSWLTVV.

This sequence joins TRBV30 and TRBJ1-3, with a possible D match to TRBD1 (5 bases). The V and J ends lost 8 bases and 3 bases respectively, with 14 bases between them. The CDR3 spans 13 residues. Germline V CDR1 and CDR2: GTSNPN, SVGIG (reference sequence). CDR3 sequence reads: CAQRRGSGNTIYF. CDR3 nucleotides: TGTGCCCAGAGGCGGGGGAGTGGAAACACCATATATTTT.

The chain combines TRBV12-1 with TRBJ2-7; the listed D gene, TRBD2, was not tested against the DNA. TRBV12-1 is noted as a pseudogene. The CDR3 extends over 12 amino acids. This CDR3 reads CASPATGYEQYF. The CDR3 region has the DNA TGTGCCAGCCCCGCGACGGGATACGAGCAGTACTTC.

V usage is TRBV6-5 and J usage is TRBJ1-1; a possible D gene is TRBD1 (6 bases). Germline CDR1 is MNHEY and CDR2 is SVGAGI. The CDR3 runs to 14 residues. V lost 5 bases, J lost 5 bases, and 15 bases lay in between. CDR3 loop: CASSQQGRRTEAFF. DNA for the CDR3: TGTGCCAGCAGTCAACAGGGACGAAGGACTGAAGCTTTCTTT.

This clone was detected many times. This chain joins TRBV4-3 and TRBJ1-4; D gene uncertain. The CDR3 loop spans 15 amino acids. Germline V CDR1 and CDR2: LGHNA, YSLEER. V was pared by 0 bases and J by 3 bases, with 8 bases between. The CDR3 loop reads CASSQDVGSNEKLFF. CDR3 coding DNA: TGCGCCAGCAGCCAAGATGTCGGGTCTAATGAAAAACTGTTTTTT.

The rearrangement joins TRBV6-5 to TRBJ2-7, with a tentative D call TRBD1 (5 bases). V shed 6 bases and J shed 4 bases, with 13 bases lying between them. The V gene's germline CDR1 is MNHEY and CDR2 SVGAGI. The CDR3 is made up of 13 amino acids. The CDR3, as DNA: TGTGCCAGCAGGCGGACATTACTATACGAGCAGTACTTC. Translated: CASRRTLLYEQYF.

The V and J genes are TRBV30 and TRBJ1-2; 8 bases align to TRBD1. Germline V CDR1 and CDR2: GTSNPN, SVGIG (reference sequence). V lost 2 bases to trimming and J lost 3 bases; unmatched junction nucleotides: 8. The CDR3 length is 15 residues. This chain's CDR3 is CAWSQTTGAYYGYTF. The DNA for the CDR3 is TGTGCCTGGAGTCAAACGACAGGGGCTTACTATGGCTACACCTTC.

This clone was detected only a few times. Other DNA sequences in this sample translate to the same CDR3. The gene calls are TRBV5-6 and TRBJ1-2; the D is unclear. Per the germline V gene, CDR1 is SGHDT and CDR2 is YYEEEE. This CDR3 has 14 amino acids. The V and J ends lost 0 bases and 1 base respectively, with 7 bases between them. In nucleotides, the CDR3 is TGTGCCAGCAGCTTGGGGGCCGTTAACTATGGCTACACCTTC. Its protein product is CASSLGAVNYGYTF.

This clone was recorded a few times. V gene TRBV28 combines with J gene TRBJ2-7; 8 bases are shared with TRBD1. This CDR3 has 14 amino acids. V gave up 2 bases and J gave up 3 bases; unmatched junction bases: 3. Germline V gives CDR1 MDHEN, CDR2 SYDVKM. The CDR3 loop is CASSLGQGLYEQYF. The CDR3 DNA reads TGTGCCAGCAGTTTAGGACAGGGACTCTACGAGCAGTACTTC.

The chain is built from TRBV11-3 and TRBJ2-7; 8 bases line up with TRBD1. With 1 base clipped from V and 3 bases from J, the junction kept 11 bases outside the gene matches. Looked up from germline, CDR1 is SGHNT and CDR2 is YENEEA. CDR3 size: 17 residues. CDR3 sequence reads: CASSLGIGTGSFYEQYF. The CDR3 nucleotides are TGTGCCAGCAGCTTAGGGATCGGGACAGGATCCTTCTACGAGCAGTACTTC.

This clone occurred once. This chain joins TRBV12-3 or TRBV12-4 and TRBJ1-5, with D perhaps matching TRBD1 (5 bases). There are 13 residues in the CDR3. Trimming took off 6 bases at V and 7 bases at J, with 13 bases between the two ends. As DNA, the CDR3 is TGTGCCAGCAGAGGGGCCCACGGGCAGCCCCAGCATTTT. Protein sequence: CASRGAHGQPQHF.

The genes are TRBV28 and TRBJ1-6; the match to TRBD1 covers 7 bases. Germline V lookup: CDR1 MDHEN, CDR2 SYDVKM. The CDR3 is made up of 12 amino acids. V lost 4 bases and J lost 11; bases outside the gene matches: 2. CDR3 loop: CASSSGGTPLHF. CDR3 nucleotide sequence: TGTGCCAGCAGTTCAGGGGGGACACCCCTCCACTTT.

The genes are TRBV29-1 and TRBJ2-2; no reliable D call. V was clipped by 4 bases and J by 0 bases, with 6 bases between them. The CDR3 is 13 amino acids. The germline V gene encodes CDR1 SQVTM and CDR2 ANQGSEA. The CDR3: CSVVQTNTGELFF. The CDR3 DNA is TGCAGCGTTGTTCAAACGAACACCGGGGAGCTGTTTTTT.

The J gene is TRBJ1-1, the V gene TRBV7-9, with D perhaps TRBD1 (6 bases). Per germline, CDR1 SEHNR and CDR2 FQNEAQ (reference sequence). Trimming took 5 bases from V and 2 from J, leaving 15 bases between them. The CDR3 sequence is 15 residues long. As DNA, the CDR3 is TGTGCCAGCAGCCCCGTTGGGGGGGCCAACACTGAAGCTTTCTTT. This translates into CASSPVGGANTEAFF.

This chain uses TRBV5-1 with TRBJ2-7, with 7 nucleotides matching TRBD1. CDR1 and CDR2 from the germline V gene are SGHRS and YFSETQ. Unmatched junction bases numbered 6, after V lost 4 bases and J lost 5 bases. The CDR3 consists of 13 residues. The CDR3 region is CASSPLGTDEQYF. The CDR3 DNA is TGCGCCAGCAGCCCCCTTGGGACAGACGAGCAGTACTTC.

The rearrangement links TRBV2 to TRBJ1-1, with a tentative D call TRBD1 (6 bases). The V end lost 7 bases, the J end lost 0 bases, and 12 bases lay between the germline ends. Looked up from germline, CDR1 is SNHLY and CDR2 is FYNNEI. This CDR3 contains 14 residues. CDR3 bases: TGTGCCAGCACCGGTCAGGGGATGAACACTGAAGCTTTCTTT. Its translation: CASTGQGMNTEAFF.

The chain links TRBV7-9 to TRBJ1-1; possible D gene TRBD1, 6 bases. V lost 0 bases and J 6 bases, leaving 20 bases between the germline ends. Per germline, CDR1 SEHNR and CDR2 FQNEAQ (reference sequence). There are 17 residues in the CDR3. The CDR3 reads CASSLAASGALVPEAFF. CDR3 nucleotide sequence: TGTGCCAGCAGCTTAGCCGCTTCAGGGGCCCTTGTGCCTGAAGCTTTCTTT.

This clone was observed many times. The chain recombines TRBV3-1 (or the pseudogene TRBV3-2) with TRBJ2-7, with 8 bases matching TRBD2. V trimming: 4 bases; J trimming: 3 bases; junction bases outside the gene matches: 8. CDR1 and CDR2 (germline): LGHDT, YNNKEL (reference sequence). CDR3 length equals 15 residues. DNA of the CDR3: TGTGCCAGCAGCCCAGTCAGCGGGAGCATCTACGAGCAGTACTTC. As protein: CASSPVSGSIYEQYF.

The chain combines TRBV11-3 with TRBJ1-2, with D possibly being TRBD1 (5 bases). Germline CDR1 and CDR2: SGHNT and YENEEA. V gave up 0 bases and J gave up 8 bases, with 19 bases separating them. The CDR3 loop spans 16 amino acids. CDR3 in amino acids: CASSLEGGGAPPGYTF. The CDR3 DNA sequence: TGTGCCAGCAGCTTAGAGGGGGGAGGGGCCCCCCCGGGCTACACCTTC.

The rearrangement joins TRBV23-1 to TRBJ2-1; unclear D gene. TRBV23-1 is an ORF for which the function is uncertain. The CDR3 length is 11 residues. Trimming shortened V by 3 bases and J by 8 bases, and 5 bases separated the two germline ends. In DNA, the CDR3 is TGCGCCAGCAGTCAGAGCGATGAGCAGTTCTTC. Translation: CASSQSDEQFF.

This chain connects TRBV5-5 to TRBJ2-7; no definite D call. This CDR3 spans 16 amino acids. Germline CDR1 is SGHKS and CDR2 is YYEKEE (reference sequence). Trimming removed 1 base at V and 2 bases at J, with 16 bases between. CDR3 nucleotides: TGTGCCAGCAGCTTGATAGTGGTAAGCCGTGCCTACGAGCAGTACTTC. This gives the protein CASSLIVVSRAYEQYF. Together with reference TRBV5-5 and TRBJ2-7, the CDR3 gives the full variable domain: DAGVTQSPTHLIKTRGQQVTLRCSPISGHKSVSWYQQVLGQGPQFIFQYYEKEERGRGNFPDRFSARQFPNYSSELNVNALLLGDSALYLCASSLIVVSRAYEQYFGPGTRLTVT.

V gene TRBV7-9 combines with J gene TRBJ2-5; 8 bases agree with TRBD2. Trimming took 1 base from V and 3 from J; bases not matched to a gene: 10. Germline CDR1 SEHNR, CDR2 FQNEAQ (reference sequence). The CDR3 runs 17 residues. The CDR3, as DNA: TGTGCCAGCAGCTTAGTAGTGACTAGCGATGATGAAGAGACCCAGTACTTC. The encoded protein is CASSLVVTSDDEETQYF.

The gene calls are TRBV27 and TRBJ2-3; a possible D gene is TRBD2 (8 bases). Trimming cost V 8 bases and J 7 bases, with 25 bases left between them. The CDR3 contains 16 residues. Germline CDR1 is MNHEY and CDR2 is SMNVEV (reference sequence). CDR3 amino acids: CASRGRTGDATHTQYF. The CDR3 nucleotides read TGTGCCAGCCGCGGGAGGACAGGCGACGCAACACATACGCAGTATTTT.

The chain uses TRBV12-3 or TRBV12-4 and TRBJ2-1; D call uncertain. Deletions cut 2 bases from V and 9 bases from J, with 11 bases between. This CDR3 comprises 13 residues. CDR3 residues: CASSLISQSEQFF. The CDR3 DNA reads TGTGCCAGCAGTTTAATTAGCCAGAGTGAGCAGTTCTTC.

This clone was seen only once. The chain recombines TRBV27 with TRBJ2-7, with 11 bases fitting TRBD1. There are 16 residues in the CDR3. Trimming took 1 base from V and 4 from J; bases not matched to a gene: 6. The germline CDR1 and CDR2 sequences are MNHEY and SMNVEV (reference sequence). CDR3 residues: CASSLLGDRGFYEQYF. In DNA form, the CDR3 reads TGTGCCAGCAGTTTATTGGGGGACAGGGGGTTTTACGAGCAGTACTTC.

V and J are TRBV4-1 and TRBJ2-1; D may be TRBD2 (6 bases). V was shortened by 7 bases and J by 3 bases, with 13 bases between the two germline ends. CDR1 MGHRA and CDR2 YSYEKL come from the germline V gene. The CDR3 extends over 14 amino acids. The CDR3 nucleotides read TGCGCCAGCACCCCGGGTAGCGGCTACAATGAGCAGTTCTTC. It specifies CASTPGSGYNEQFF.

This chain uses TRBV19 with TRBJ2-6; 7 nucleotides align to TRBD1. The CDR3 covers 16 residues. Germline assignment: CDR1 LNHDA and CDR2 SQIVND (reference sequence). J was trimmed by 4 bases and V by 11 bases; bases with no gene match: 14. The CDR3 here is CAAQGDGLRGANVLTF. Written as DNA, the CDR3 is TGTGCCGCTCAGGGGGACGGACTGAGAGGGGCCAACGTCCTGACTTTC.

The chain carries TRBV7-9 and TRBJ2-7; TRBD2 matches at 9 bases. Germline-derived CDR1 and CDR2 are SEHNR and FQNEAQ (reference sequence). The V and J ends lost 5 bases and 7 bases, in that order; junction bases with no gene match: 12. CDR3 length: 15 residues. In DNA form, the CDR3 reads TGTGCCAGCAGCCCCGGGATAGCGGGAGTGGAGGAGCAGTACTTC. Residues: CASSPGIAGVEEQYF.

The chain couples TRBV15 to TRBJ2-1; D is perhaps TRBD2 (6 bases). This CDR3 is built from 13 residues. Trimming cost V 0 bases and J 12 bases, with 12 bases left between them. Germline loops: CDR1 LNHNV, CDR2 YYDKDF (reference sequence). CDR3 loop: CATSRDGVSGQFF. CDR3 in DNA: TGTGCCACCAGCAGAGACGGGGTTAGCGGGCAGTTCTTC.

The count of this clone is one. The V gene is TRBV28, the J gene TRBJ1-2, with a possible D match to TRBD1 (6 bases). Germline V gene data show CDR1 as MDHEN and CDR2 as SYDVKM. V was cut by 6 bases and J by 3 bases, with 14 bases left in between. This CDR3 region has 14 residues. The CDR3: CASSPRTDHYGYTF. CDR3 nucleotide sequence: TGTGCCAGCAGCCCACGGACAGATCACTATGGCTACACCTTC.